This TCR beta chain was sequenced during a study of cytomegalovirus exposure and HLA in healthy donors. Study context: In terms of ancestry, the Caucasian-associated cluster contained roughly 81% of the roughly 400 genotyped donors. Notes on the study in general: Accurate prediction of HLA-A and HLA-B alleles (for most subjects) was reportedly achieved from TCR beta sequences. In a later analysis, specific HLA alleles were associated with around 17,000 TCR beta sequences at a 0.05 false discovery rate. Analyses of presence and absence presupposed an approximately uniform sequencing depth across donors.

Amplification used 60 Vbeta primers and 13 Jbeta primers. Libraries were prepared by immunoSEQ multiplex PCR; TCRdb keeps only in-frame clonotypes and omits some of them. The sample includes about 130,000 clones, just over 75% of them seen just once. This clone was seen only once. Its antigen remains unknown. The CDR3 is 16 amino acids. V lost 2 bases to trimming and J lost 4 bases; unmatched junction nucleotides: 5. CDR1 and CDR2 from the germline V gene are GTSNPN and SVGIG (reference sequence). V usage is TRBV30 and J usage is TRBJ1-4, with TRBD1 identical over 12 bases. Material for sequencing was PBMCs. This clonotype was sampled from a woman aged 50 to 60 in good health and CMV-seronegative. CDR3 coding DNA: TGTGCCTGGAGTCAGGGACAGGGGGCTGGTAATGAAAAACTGTTTTTT. It codes for CAWSQGQGAGNEKLFF.